This T cell receptor (beta chain) came from a study of T cells expressing NK-cell markers. Looked up from germline, CDR1 is SGHRS and CDR2 is YFSETQ. This CDR3 is built from 15 residues. As to this clonotype: What it binds is unknown.

Notes on the study in general: Dominant NKG2C+ clonotypes were found to form roughly 1.0-7.5% of CD8+ T cells in more than five donors. The study left the HCMV specificity of expanded NKG2C+ T cell clones unresolved.

TCRdb re-called the 5' RACE reads; one entry per CDR3 protein, DNA not given. Its listing shows about 260,000 distinct CDR3 sequences. Sequencing used blood T cells: a sorted CD56 or NKG2C T cell subset, CD4+ or CD8+ T cells, or bulk PBMC T cells (not recorded which). V gene TRBV5-1 combines with J gene TRBJ1-2; TCRdb indicates TRBD1, and absent DNA this call remains unverified. The clonotype was recovered from a man younger than 30 in good health. CDR3 in amino acids: CASSLDVARAGGYTF.